This T cell receptor beta chain was sequenced for a study of technical replicates of blood from a handful of donors. The J segment lost 4 bases and the V segment lost 4 bases, leaving 10 bases of the junction unmatched. CDR3 length: 18 amino acids. Germline CDR1 reads SGHAT; CDR2 reads FQNNGV. TCRdb keeps only in-frame clones here, not all; method: immunoSEQ multiplex PCR. This sample has some 64,000 clones; around 97% occur once, and the top ten carry over 0.15%. Input material: T cells isolated from PBMCs. The rearrangement joins TRBV11-2 to TRBJ2-1; the match to TRBD2 covers 13 bases. This receptor was obtained from a human donor in good health. CDR3 region: CASSSYPGLAGSYNEQFF. The DNA of the CDR3 is TGTGCCAGCAGCTCCTACCCGGGACTAGCGGGGTCGTACAATGAGCAGTTCTTC.